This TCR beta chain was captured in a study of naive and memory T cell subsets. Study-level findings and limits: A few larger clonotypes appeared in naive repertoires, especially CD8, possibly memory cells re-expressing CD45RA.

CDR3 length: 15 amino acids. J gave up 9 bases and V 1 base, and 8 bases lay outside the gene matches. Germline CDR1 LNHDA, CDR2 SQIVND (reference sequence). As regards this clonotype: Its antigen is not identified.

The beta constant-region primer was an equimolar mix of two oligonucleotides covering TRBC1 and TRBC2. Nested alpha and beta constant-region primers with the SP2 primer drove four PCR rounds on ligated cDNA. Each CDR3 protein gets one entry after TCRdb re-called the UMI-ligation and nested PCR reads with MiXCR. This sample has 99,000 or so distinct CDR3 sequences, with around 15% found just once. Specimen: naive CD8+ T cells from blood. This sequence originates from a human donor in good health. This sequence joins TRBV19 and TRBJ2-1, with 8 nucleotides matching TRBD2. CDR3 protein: CASSIVSGRWSEQFF. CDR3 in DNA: TGTGCCAGTAGTATAGTGAGCGGGAGATGGAGTGAGCAGTTCTTC.